These T cell receptor beta chains were read from a single sample in a study of shared clonotypes between healthy human individuals. Only in-frame clones appear in the TCRdb table, and some are missing; sequencing was by immunoSEQ multiplex PCR. The sample consists of fewer than 2.5 million clones, 90% to 95% of them appearing once. The source material was naive CD4+ T cells from PBMCs. These receptors were taken from a man between 18 and 35 years old in good health. Some clones in this sample may be carry-over from other donors' samples. Each CDR3 is given with its conserved first and last residue. The D gene is left open where the match is weak. Rows may omit the clone size; those that give it use once, few, many or a size class.

v_call	clone_size	d_call	j_call	cdr3_aa	cdr3_nt
TRBV5-1	.	.	TRBJ2-3	CASSLSGLDGGDTQYF	TGCGCCAGCAGCTTGAGCGGGCTCGATGGGGGGGATACGCAGTATTTT
TRBV2	few	.	TRBJ1-1	CASSDRGGTDAFF	TGTGCCAGCAGTGATCGGGGGGGAACAGACGCTTTCTTT
TRBV12-5	.	TRBD2	TRBJ2-1	CASGLGTSGRGDEQFF	TGTGCTAGTGGTTTGGGTACTAGCGGGAGGGGGGATGAGCAGTTCTTC
TRBV28	.	TRBD1	TRBJ1-5	CASSQGQGILSNQPQHF	TGTGCCAGCAGCCAGGGACAGGGGATTTTGAGCAATCAGCCCCAGCATTTT
TRBV27	.	.	TRBJ1-4	CASTRRGGPLATNEKLFF	TGTGCCAGCACCCGCCGGGGAGGGCCCTTGGCAACTAATGAAAAACTGTTTTTT
TRBV7-3	.	.	TRBJ2-3	CASSSEPGDTQYF	TGTGCCAGCAGCTCAGAGCCGGGAGATACGCAGTATTTT
TRBV6-6	few	.	TRBJ2-3	CASSKKAGTGTDTQYF	TGTGCCAGCAGTAAAAAAGCCGGGACCGGCACAGATACGCAGTATTTT
TRBV28	.	TRBD2	TRBJ2-7	CASSPNRGRGLAGESSYEQYF	TGTGCCAGCAGTCCTAACAGGGGCCGTGGACTAGCGGGCGAGAGCTCCTACGAGCAGTACTTC
TRBV4-2	.	.	TRBJ2-1	CASSQEGDRGHEQFF	TGTGCCAGCAGCCAAGAGGGGGATAGGGGCCATGAGCAGTTCTTC
TRBV27	once	.	TRBJ1-3	CASSSSLGNTIYF	TGTGCCAGCAGTTCCTCGCTAGGAAACACCATATATTTT
TRBV7-8	once	TRBD2	TRBJ2-1	CASSTETSGSGDEQFF	TGTGCCAGCAGCACCGAGACTAGCGGGAGTGGGGATGAGCAGTTCTTC
TRBV7-2	.	TRBD2	TRBJ2-7	CASSLTRASGSYEQYF	TGTGCCAGCAGCTTAACTCGGGCTAGCGGCTCCTACGAGCAGTACTTC
TRBV5-1	once	TRBD1	TRBJ1-5	CASSPRGTGSNQPQHF	TGCGCCAGCAGCCCACGGGGGACAGGGAGCAATCAGCCCCAGCATTTT
TRBV6-1	.	.	TRBJ1-1	CASTGNTEAFF	TGTGCCAGCACAGGGAACACTGAAGCTTTCTTT
TRBV18	.	TRBD1	TRBJ1-4	CASSPWIGTGNEKLFF	TGTGCCAGCTCACCATGGATAGGGACAGGGAATGAAAAACTGTTTTTT
TRBV6-4	once	.	TRBJ1-2	CASSVAGGRPSYGYTF	TGTGCCAGCAGCGTTGCTGGGGGCCGTCCGAGCTATGGCTACACCTTC
TRBV7-8	once	.	TRBJ2-7	CASSLRPGPGTVYEQYF	TGTGCCAGCAGCTTAAGGCCGGGACCGGGAACCGTCTACGAGCAGTACTTC
TRBV5-1	.	.	TRBJ1-3	CASTGSGNTIYF	TGCGCCAGTACAGGGTCAGGAAACACCATATATTTT
TRBV19	.	.	TRBJ2-2	CASSMVSGGELFF	TGTGCCAGTAGTATGGTTTCCGGCGGGGAGCTGTTTTTT
TRBV6-5	.	.	TRBJ2-7	CASSYSLGDGSYEQYF	TGTGCCAGCAGTTACTCTTTGGGGGACGGCTCCTACGAGCAGTACTTC
TRBV6-1	.	.	TRBJ2-1	CASSEWRPQGSWGSEDEQFF	TGTGCCAGCAGTGAATGGCGGCCCCAAGGCTCGTGGGGGAGTGAGGATGAGCAGTTCTTC
TRBV2	few	.	TRBJ1-4	CATFGVGNEKLFF	TGTGCCACCTTCGGCGTAGGGAATGAAAAACTGTTTTTT
TRBV5-1	.	.	TRBJ2-3	CASSLSPLGTDTQYF	TGCGCCAGCAGCTTAAGCCCGCTTGGCACAGATACGCAGTATTTT
TRBV27	.	TRBD1	TRBJ2-7	CASSFSTGATYEQYF	TGTGCCAGCAGTTTTTCCACAGGGGCCACCTACGAGCAGTACTTC
TRBV28	few	.	TRBJ1-4	CASSLGGGQKLFF	TGTGCCAGCAGTTTAGGGGGCGGGCAAAAACTGTTTTTT
TRBV9	.	.	TRBJ2-2	CASTRTDTGELFF	TGTGCCTCGACACGGACCGACACCGGGGAGCTGTTTTTT
TRBV5-1	once	.	TRBJ2-3	CASSLGLPVQDTQYF	TGCGCCAGCAGCCTAGGACTTCCAGTTCAAGATACGCAGTATTTT
TRBV6-1	.	TRBD1	TRBJ2-2	CASSETGTGHTGELFF	TGTGCCAGCAGTGAAACCGGGACAGGACACACCGGGGAGCTGTTTTTT